The 29 T cell receptor beta chains presented below share a single source sample, sequenced in a study of cytomegalovirus exposure and HLA in healthy donors. It was with 60 Vbeta and 13 Jbeta primers that the PCR ran. The method was immunoSEQ multiplex PCR; TCRdb's version includes in-frame clones alone and lacks a portion of them. The data contain about 97,000 clones, 65% to 75% of them singletons. Sequencing used PBMCs. The source is a woman aged 40-49 years in good health and CMV-seronegative.

The table lists this clone with a count of one. The rearrangement links TRBV27 to TRBJ2-7; 10 bases align to TRBD2. The V segment lost 6 bases and the J segment 6 bases; nucleotides outside the gene matches: 14. The length of the CDR3 is 16 residues. Germline assignment: CDR1 MNHEY and CDR2 SMNVEV (reference sequence). The CDR3 sequence is CASRGLVQREGPEQYF. CDR3 bases: TGTGCCAGCAGGGGGTTGGTCCAGCGGGAGGGCCCCGAGCAGTACTTC.

The chain links TRBV6-5 to TRBJ2-1; a possible D gene is TRBD1 (6 bases). Per the germline V gene, CDR1 is MNHEY and CDR2 is SVGAGI. Trimming took off 8 bases at V and 0 bases at J, with 14 bases between the two ends. This CDR3 spans 15 amino acids. The CDR3 nucleotides read TGTGCCAGCCAAGCCGGGACAACCTCCTACAATGAGCAGTTCTTC. Amino acid sequence: CASQAGTTSYNEQFF.

This clone showed up just once. The chain joins TRBV5-1 to TRBJ2-3; 8 positions match TRBD1. Germline V gives CDR1 SGHRS, CDR2 YFSETQ. J was trimmed by 3 bases and V by 9 bases; bases with no gene match: 12. The CDR3 sequence is 15 residues long. CDR3 nucleotide sequence: TGCGCCACCGCCCCACAGGGGGTACAGACAGATACGCAGTATTTT. Its translation is CATAPQGVQTDTQYF.

CDR3 protein: CAWRRQGLEAFF. In DNA form, the CDR3 reads TGTGCCTGGAGGAGACAGGGCCTTGAAGCTTTCTTT. The J gene is TRBJ1-1, the V gene TRBV30, with 7 bases that match TRBD1. The CDR3 runs 12 residues. Germline-derived CDR1 and CDR2 are GTSNPN and SVGIG (reference sequence). V lost 3 bases and J lost 7; bases outside the gene matches: 5.

The V and J genes are TRBV5-8 and TRBJ1-3, with a tentative D call TRBD1 (6 bases). This CDR3 contains 14 residues. CDR1 is SGHTS, CDR2 YDEGEE, per germline. Trimming cost V 5 bases and J 2 bases, with 11 bases left between them. CDR3 in DNA: TGTGCCAGCAGTTTCCGACAGGCTGGAAACACCATATATTTT. It yields the protein CASSFRQAGNTIYF.

This clone was observed once. The rearrangement joins TRBV6-4 to TRBJ1-2; TRBD1 aligns across 9 bases. Germline V lookup: CDR1 MRHNA, CDR2 SNTAGT. V was clipped by 6 bases and J by 8 bases; unmatched bases: 10. This CDR3 spans 14 amino acids. CDR3 DNA: TGTGCCAGCAGCCGGGACAGGGACTCTAGCGGCTACACCTTC. Its translation: CASSRDRDSSGYTF.

The chain couples TRBV2 to TRBJ2-1, with 8 nucleotides matching TRBD1. The germline V gene encodes CDR1 SNHLY and CDR2 FYNNEI. CDR3 length equals 14 residues. In DNA form, the CDR3 reads TGTGTTAGCAGGGGACAGGTCTCCTACAATGAGCAGTTCTTC. It codes for CVSRGQVSYNEQFF.

This chain links TRBV7-2 with TRBJ2-5, with 8 bases lining up with TRBD2. From germline, CDR1 is SGHTA and CDR2 FQGNSA. This CDR3 region has 16 residues. Germline trimming cut 5 bases from V and 7 bases from J; bases unmatched to any gene: 15. This chain's CDR3 is CASSGGLAGSLWTQYF. CDR3 nucleotide sequence: TGTGCCAGCAGCGGAGGGCTAGCGGGCTCCCTATGGACCCAGTACTTC.

The rearrangement uses TRBV6-5 and TRBJ1-2; 8 bases align to TRBD1. Germline trimming cut 5 bases from V and 10 bases from J; bases unmatched to any gene: 9. This CDR3 is built from 13 residues. The germline V gene encodes CDR1 MNHEY and CDR2 SVGAGI. CDR3 sequence: CASSTRDRTSYTF. The CDR3 DNA follows: TGTGCCAGCAGTACCCGGGACAGGACTTCCTACACCTTC.

The chain links TRBV28 to TRBJ2-7, with 9 positions matching TRBD2. The junction had 4 bases not matched to a gene; V was cut back by 3 bases and J by 4 bases. The CDR3 consists of 14 residues. Germline assignment: CDR1 MDHEN and CDR2 SYDVKM. CDR3 sequence: CASSLLAGQYEQYF. Written as DNA, the CDR3 is TGTGCCAGCAGTTTGCTAGCGGGGCAGTACGAGCAGTACTTC.

The chain couples TRBV4-3 to TRBJ1-3, with D possibly TRBD1 on 6 matching bases. Germline CDR1 is LGHNA and CDR2 is YSLEER. V lost 0 bases and J 5 bases, leaving 11 bases between the germline ends. The CDR3 totals 15 residues. The chain's CDR3 is CASSQEGRGRNTIYF. In nucleotides, the CDR3 is TGCGCCAGCAGCCAAGAAGGCAGGGGCCGAAACACCATATATTTT.

The V and J genes are TRBV6-5 and TRBJ2-1, with 8 nucleotides matching TRBD1. The germline gives CDR1 MNHEY, CDR2 SVGAGI. Trimming cost V 8 bases and J 10 bases; bases outside gene matches: 7. The CDR3 consists of 12 residues. In DNA form, the CDR3 reads TGTGCCAGCCAGGACAGGGTTGAAGAGCAGTTCTTC. As protein: CASQDRVEEQFF.

This chain links TRBV30 with TRBJ1-2; tentatively, D is TRBD1 (5 bases). Deletions cut 4 bases from V and 2 bases from J, with 17 bases between. The germline V gene has CDR1 GTSNPN and CDR2 SVGIG (reference sequence). This CDR3 has 15 residues. CDR3 coding DNA: TGTGCCTGGACGCCCATGTTTTCAGGGAACTATGGCTACACCTTC. Protein product: CAWTPMFSGNYGYTF. The full variable domain, completed using reference TRBV30 and TRBJ1-2, is SQTIHQWPATLVQPVGSPLSLECTVEGTSNPNLYWYRQAAGRGLQLLFYSVGIGQISSEVPQNLSASRPQDRQFILSSKKLLLSDSGFYLCAWTPMFSGNYGYTFGSGTRLTVV.

This clone was counted a few times. The chain joins TRBV7-9 to TRBJ2-5; no firm D call. The CDR3 length is 12 residues. The germline V and J ends were trimmed by 5 bases and 5 bases, with 9 bases remaining between them. Germline-derived CDR1 and CDR2 are SEHNR and FQNEAQ (reference sequence). The CDR3, as DNA: TGTGCCAGCAGCCTTTCGGTGGAGACCCAGTACTTC. Encoded protein: CASSLSVETQYF. The full variable domain, in which reference TRBV7-9 and TRBJ2-5 provide the parts outside the CDR3, is DTGVSQNPRHKITKRGQNVTFRCDPISEHNRLYWYRQTLGQGPEFLTYFQNEAQLEKSRLLSDRFSAERPKGSFSTLEIQRTEQGDSAMYLCASSLSVETQYFGPGTRLLVL.

V gene TRBV19 combines with J gene TRBJ1-3; no definite D call. Trimming pared 3 bases from V and 0 bases from J, leaving 9 bases between. The CDR3 runs to 15 residues. The germline gives CDR1 LNHDA, CDR2 SQIVND (reference sequence). As DNA, the CDR3 is TGTGCCAGTAGTATCCACTCAAGCTCTGGAAACACCATATATTTT. Amino acid sequence: CASSIHSSSGNTIYF.

As concerns this clone: Other DNA variants within this sample encode the same CDR3. The chain links TRBV7-6 to TRBJ2-5, with a tentative D call TRBD1 (6 bases). Trimming shortened V by 5 bases and J by 2 bases, and 18 bases separated the two germline ends. CDR3 length: 16 residues. Germline V CDR1 and CDR2: SGHVS, FNYEAQ. CDR3 nucleotides: TGTGCCAGCAGCGTTCTCTTGGACAGCCTGCAAGAGACCCAGTACTTC. Its protein is CASSVLLDSLQETQYF.

The chain carries TRBV9 and TRBJ1-1; 9 bases match TRBD1. The V and J ends lost 3 bases and 0 bases, in that order; junction bases with no gene match: 6. The CDR3 is 16 amino acids. Germline CDR1 is SGDLS and CDR2 is YYNGEE. Here the CDR3 reads CASSAGTGIMNTEAFF. CDR3 nucleotide sequence: TGTGCCAGCAGCGCCGGGACAGGGATTATGAACACTGAAGCTTTCTTT.

The gene calls are TRBV7-2 and TRBJ2-5; D is ambiguous. The ends were cut back, 2 bases at V and 5 bases at J, with 3 bases in the middle. The V gene's germline CDR1 is SGHTA and CDR2 FQGNSA. The CDR3 runs 11 residues. The CDR3 protein is CASSLYETQYF. In DNA form, the CDR3 reads TGTGCCAGCAGCTTATATGAGACCCAGTACTTC.

The chain combines TRBV7-9 with TRBJ1-5; D may be TRBD1 (5 bases). The ends were cut back, 4 bases at V and 4 bases at J, with 11 bases in the middle. The CDR3 sequence is 14 residues long. Germline CDR1 and CDR2: SEHNR and FQNEAQ (reference sequence). DNA of the CDR3: TGTGCCAGCAGCTCACAGGACGGAAATCAGCCCCAGCATTTT. Its protein product is CASSSQDGNQPQHF.

The chain has TRBV29-1 and TRBJ2-1, with 16 positions matching TRBD2. Germline V gene lookup returns CDR1 SQVTM and CDR2 ANQGSEA. With 1 base clipped from V and 7 bases from J, the junction kept 13 bases outside the gene matches. The CDR3 spans 19 residues. This chain's CDR3 is CSVEAGLAGGPGIFNEQFF. The CDR3, as DNA: TGCAGCGTTGAAGCGGGACTAGCGGGGGGGCCCGGAATATTTAATGAGCAGTTCTTC.

The J gene is TRBJ2-2, the V gene TRBV11-3; D is unresolved. Germline CDR1 and CDR2: SGHNT and YENEEA. V gave up 5 bases and J gave up 1 base, with 8 bases separating them. There are 14 residues in the CDR3. Here the CDR3 DNA reads TGTGCCAGCAGCGTTAGTTGGAACACCGGGGAGCTGTTTTTT. Residues: CASSVSWNTGELFF.

The V and J genes are TRBV19 and TRBJ2-5; TRBD2 aligns across 12 bases. There are 16 residues in the CDR3. Trimming took 4 bases from V and 5 from J; bases not matched to a gene: 8. Germline lookup yields CDR1 LNHDA and CDR2 SQIVND (reference sequence). CDR3 nucleotide sequence: TGTGCCAGTAGTACCGGACTAGCGGGACCGGGTGAGACCCAGTACTTC. It is translated as CASSTGLAGPGETQYF.

The chain has TRBV6-6 and TRBJ2-1, with a tentative D call TRBD2 (5 bases). Per germline, CDR1 MNHNY and CDR2 SVGAGI (reference sequence). The CDR3 spans 12 residues. Trimming cost V 6 bases and J 6 bases, with 9 bases left between them. CDR3 coding DNA: TGTGCCAGCAGCCGGGATGTCAATGAGCAGTTCTTC. The encoded protein is CASSRDVNEQFF.

V usage is TRBV19 and J usage is TRBJ1-2; D remains ambiguous. The CDR3 covers 14 residues. In germline, CDR1 is LNHDA, CDR2 SQIVND (reference sequence). Trimming took 5 bases from V and 2 from J, leaving 12 bases between them. CDR3 region: CASSEGRGNYGYTF. CDR3 DNA: TGTGCCAGTAGTGAAGGGAGAGGGAACTATGGCTACACCTTC.

V gene TRBV10-3 combines with J gene TRBJ2-5; no firm D call. The end of the DNA fits TRBJ2-7 better, so the J call may be wrong. Germline V gene data show CDR1 as ENHRY and CDR2 as SYGVKD. The CDR3 covers 13 residues. The CDR3 bases are TGTGCCATCAGTGAGTCGAATGGTTACGAGCAGTACTTC. Its protein is CAISESNGYEQYF.

V and J are TRBV7-6 and TRBJ2-2; TRBD1 might be the D (5 bases). Germline values: CDR1 SGHVS, CDR2 FNYEAQ. This CDR3 is 16 amino acids long. Trimming left V 4 bases short and J 0 bases short, with 12 bases between. DNA of the CDR3: TGTGCCAGCAGCTCATCCGTGACAGCGAACACCGGGGAGCTGTTTTTT. It translates to CASSSSVTANTGELFF.

The chain carries TRBV6-5 and TRBJ2-7; a possible D gene is TRBD1 (6 bases). Trimming shortened V by 2 bases and J by 0 bases, and 8 bases separated the two germline ends. This CDR3 has 14 residues. CDR1 is MNHEY and CDR2 is SVGAGI in the germline V gene. The CDR3 region has the DNA TGTGCCAGCAGTTACGAGGGGGTCTCCTACGAGCAGTACTTC. Encoded protein: CASSYEGVSYEQYF.

The genes are TRBV13 and TRBJ2-5; 8 positions match TRBD1. V dropped 1 base and J dropped 5; count of bases not matched to a gene: 9. This CDR3 spans 16 amino acids. The V gene's germline CDR1 is PRHDT and CDR2 FYEKMQ (reference sequence). DNA for the CDR3: TGTGCCAGCAGCTTAGCCCACGACAGGGGAGGTGAGACCCAGTACTTC. Translated, it gives CASSLAHDRGGETQYF.

The J gene is TRBJ1-1, the V gene TRBV20-1, with TRBD1 matching 8 bases. After removal of 6 bases from V and 11 bases from J, the junction contained 8 bases not matched to a gene. Germline CDR1 reads DFQATT; CDR2 reads SNEGSKA (reference sequence). This CDR3 contains 11 residues. The DNA of the CDR3 is TGCAGTGCCTCCAGGGGGCCCGGGGCTTTCTTT. Its protein is CSASRGPGAFF.